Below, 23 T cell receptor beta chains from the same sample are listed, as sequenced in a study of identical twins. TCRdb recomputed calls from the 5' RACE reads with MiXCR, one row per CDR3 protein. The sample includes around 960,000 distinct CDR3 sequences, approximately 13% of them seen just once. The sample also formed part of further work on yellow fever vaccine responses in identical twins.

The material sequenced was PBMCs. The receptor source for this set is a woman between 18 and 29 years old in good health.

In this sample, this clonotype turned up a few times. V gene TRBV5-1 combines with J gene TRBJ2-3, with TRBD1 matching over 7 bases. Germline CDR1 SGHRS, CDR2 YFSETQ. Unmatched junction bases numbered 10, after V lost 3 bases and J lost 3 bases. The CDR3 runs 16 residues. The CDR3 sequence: CASSSTGPSGTDTQYF. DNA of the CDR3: TGCGCCAGCAGCTCGACAGGGCCGTCTGGGACAGATACGCAGTATTTT.

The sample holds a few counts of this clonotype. CDR3 DNA sequence: TGCAGTGCTAGGGAACAGGGGGAGCCAGATACGCAGTATTTT. Amino acid sequence: CSAREQGEPDTQYF. V is TRBV20-1 and J is TRBJ2-3; 8 bases agree with TRBD1. The CDR3 is 14 amino acids. The V gene's germline CDR1 is DFQATT and CDR2 SNEGSKA (reference sequence). Trimming took 3 bases from V and 4 from J; bases not matched to a gene: 6.

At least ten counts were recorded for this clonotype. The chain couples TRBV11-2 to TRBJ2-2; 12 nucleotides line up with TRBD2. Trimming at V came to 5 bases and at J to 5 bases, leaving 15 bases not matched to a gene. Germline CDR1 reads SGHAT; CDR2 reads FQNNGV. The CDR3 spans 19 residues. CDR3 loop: CASSAPPFPTSGGTGELFF. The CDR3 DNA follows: TGTGCCAGCAGCGCTCCCCCGTTTCCAACTAGCGGGGGGACCGGGGAGCTGTTTTTT.

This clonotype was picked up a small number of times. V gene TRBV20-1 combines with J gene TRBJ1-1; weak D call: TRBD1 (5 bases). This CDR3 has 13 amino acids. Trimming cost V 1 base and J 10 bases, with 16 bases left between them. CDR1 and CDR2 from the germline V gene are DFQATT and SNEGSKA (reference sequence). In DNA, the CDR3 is TGCAGTGCTAGAGGTGTTTCGTGGCAGGGAGCTTTCTTT. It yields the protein CSARGVSWQGAFF.

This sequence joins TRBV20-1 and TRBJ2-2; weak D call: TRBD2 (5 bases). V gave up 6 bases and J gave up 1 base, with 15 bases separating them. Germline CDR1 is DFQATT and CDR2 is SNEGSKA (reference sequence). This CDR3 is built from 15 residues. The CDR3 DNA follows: TGCAGTGCGGCCGGGGATTTCGGGAACACCGGGGAGCTGTTTTTT. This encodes CSAAGDFGNTGELFF.

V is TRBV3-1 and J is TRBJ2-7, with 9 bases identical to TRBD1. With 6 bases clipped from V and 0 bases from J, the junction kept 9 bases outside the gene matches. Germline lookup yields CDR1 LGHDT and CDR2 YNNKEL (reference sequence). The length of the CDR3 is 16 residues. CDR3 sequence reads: CASRRSGQGNSYEQYF. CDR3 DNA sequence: TGTGCCAGCAGGAGATCCGGACAGGGGAACTCCTACGAGCAGTACTTC.

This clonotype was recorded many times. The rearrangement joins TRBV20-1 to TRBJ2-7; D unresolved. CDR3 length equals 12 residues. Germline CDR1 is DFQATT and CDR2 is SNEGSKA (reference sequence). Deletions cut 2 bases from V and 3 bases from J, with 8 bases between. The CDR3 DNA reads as TGCAGTGCTAGACAGGAACTCTACGAGCAGTACGTC. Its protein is CSARQELYEQYV.

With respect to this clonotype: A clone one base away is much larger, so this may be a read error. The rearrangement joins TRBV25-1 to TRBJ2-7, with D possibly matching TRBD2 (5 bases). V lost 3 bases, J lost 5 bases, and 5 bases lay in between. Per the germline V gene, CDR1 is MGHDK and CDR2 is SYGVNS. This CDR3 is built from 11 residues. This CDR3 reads CASSDGNEQYF. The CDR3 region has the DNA TGTGCCAGCAGTGACGGGAACGAGCAGTACTTC.

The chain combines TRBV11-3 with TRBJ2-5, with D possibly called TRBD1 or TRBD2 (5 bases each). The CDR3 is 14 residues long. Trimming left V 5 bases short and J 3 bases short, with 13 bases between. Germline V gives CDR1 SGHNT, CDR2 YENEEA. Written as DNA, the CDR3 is TGTGCCAGCAGCAAAGGGACGAAAAAAGAGACCCAGTACTTC. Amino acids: CASSKGTKKETQYF.

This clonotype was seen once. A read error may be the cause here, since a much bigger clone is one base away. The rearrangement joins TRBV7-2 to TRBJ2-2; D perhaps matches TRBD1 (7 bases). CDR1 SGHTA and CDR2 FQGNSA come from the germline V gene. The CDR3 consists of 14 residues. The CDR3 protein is CAISWTGGDGELFF. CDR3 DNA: TGTGCCATCAGCTGGACAGGCGGGGACGGGGAGCTGTTTTTT. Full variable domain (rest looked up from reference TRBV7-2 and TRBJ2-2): GAGVSQSPSNKVTEKGKDVELRCDPISGHTALYWYRQSLGQGLEFLIYFQGNSAPDKSGLPSDRFSAERTGGSVSTLTIQRTQQEDSAVYLCAISWTGGDGELFFGEGSRLTVL.

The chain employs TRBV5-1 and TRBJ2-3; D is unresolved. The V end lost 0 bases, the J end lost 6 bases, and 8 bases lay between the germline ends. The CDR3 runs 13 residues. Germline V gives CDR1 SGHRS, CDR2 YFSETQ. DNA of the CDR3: TGCGCCAGCAGCTTGGCTGTGGGGGATACGCAGTATTTT. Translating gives CASSLAVGDTQYF.

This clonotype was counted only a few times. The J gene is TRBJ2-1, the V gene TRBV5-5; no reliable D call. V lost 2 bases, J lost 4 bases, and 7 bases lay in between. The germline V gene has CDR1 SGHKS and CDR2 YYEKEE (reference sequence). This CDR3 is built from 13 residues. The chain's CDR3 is CASSFSQYNEQFF. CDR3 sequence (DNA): TGTGCCAGCAGCTTTTCGCAGTACAATGAGCAGTTCTTC.

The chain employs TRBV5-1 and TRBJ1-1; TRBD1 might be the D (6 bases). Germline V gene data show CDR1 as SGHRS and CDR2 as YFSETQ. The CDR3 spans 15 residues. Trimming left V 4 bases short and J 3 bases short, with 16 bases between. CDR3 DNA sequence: TGCGCCAGCAGCGAAGAAACAGGGCGGTACACTGAAGCTTTCTTT. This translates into CASSEETGRYTEAFF.

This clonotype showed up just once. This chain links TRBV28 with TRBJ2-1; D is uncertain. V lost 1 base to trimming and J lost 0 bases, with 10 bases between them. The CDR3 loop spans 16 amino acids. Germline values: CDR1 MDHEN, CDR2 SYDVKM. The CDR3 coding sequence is TGTGCCAGCAGTTTATTTTACGGGTACTCCTACAATGAGCAGTTCTTC. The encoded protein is CASSLFYGYSYNEQFF. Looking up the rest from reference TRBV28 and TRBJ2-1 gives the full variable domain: DVKVTQSSRYLVKRTGEKVFLECVQDMDHENMFWYRQDPGLGLRLIYFSYDVKMKEKGDIPEGYSVSREKKERFSLILESASTNQTSMYLCASSLFYGYSYNEQFFGPGTRLTVL.

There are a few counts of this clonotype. CDR3 sequence (DNA): TGTGCCAGCAGCGTAGAAAACAGGGAAGAGACCCAGTACTTC. Translating gives CASSVENREETQYF. J is TRBJ2-5 and V is TRBV9; a weak D match, TRBD1 (6 bases). CDR3 length equals 14 residues. Germline V gene sequence: CDR1 SGDLS, CDR2 YYNGEE. The ends were cut back, 0 bases at V and 3 bases at J, with 9 bases in the middle.

CDR3 protein: CASIDQPGIRGEQFF. In nucleotides, the CDR3 is TGTGCCAGCATCGATCAACCCGGGATTAGGGGTGAGCAGTTCTTC. The chain employs TRBV5-6 and TRBJ2-1, with D perhaps matching TRBD1 or TRBD2 (5 bases each). Trimming left V 6 bases short and J 9 bases short, with 22 bases between. The CDR3 is 15 amino acids. Germline assignment: CDR1 SGHDT and CDR2 YYEEEE.

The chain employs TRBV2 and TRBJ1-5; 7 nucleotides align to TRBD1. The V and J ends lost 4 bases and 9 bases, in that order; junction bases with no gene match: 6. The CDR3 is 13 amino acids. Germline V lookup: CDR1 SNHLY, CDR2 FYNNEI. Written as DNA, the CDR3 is TGTGCCAGCAGTGGAAGGGGGCTTGGGCCCCAGCATTTT. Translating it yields CASSGRGLGPQHF.

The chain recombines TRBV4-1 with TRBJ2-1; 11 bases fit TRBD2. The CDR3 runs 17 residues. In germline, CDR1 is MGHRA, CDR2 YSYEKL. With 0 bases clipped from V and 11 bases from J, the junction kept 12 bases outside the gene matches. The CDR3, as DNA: TGCGCCAGCAGCCAAGACGAGACTAGCGGGGATCCAATGAAGCAGTTCTTC. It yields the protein CASSQDETSGDPMKQFF.

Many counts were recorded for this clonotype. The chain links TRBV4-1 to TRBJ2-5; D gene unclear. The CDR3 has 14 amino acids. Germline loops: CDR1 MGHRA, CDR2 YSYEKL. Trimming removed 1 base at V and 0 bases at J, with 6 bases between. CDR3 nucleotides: TGCGCCAGCAGCCAAGGCATGTACCAAGAGACCCAGTACTTC. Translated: CASSQGMYQETQYF.

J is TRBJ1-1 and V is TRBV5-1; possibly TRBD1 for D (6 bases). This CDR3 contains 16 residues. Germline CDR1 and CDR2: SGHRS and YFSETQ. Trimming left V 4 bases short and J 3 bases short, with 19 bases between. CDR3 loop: CASSLPRGQADTEAFF. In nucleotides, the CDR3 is TGCGCCAGCAGCCTACCCCGGGGGCAGGCGGACACTGAAGCTTTCTTT. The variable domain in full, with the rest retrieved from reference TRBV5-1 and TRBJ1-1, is KAGVTQTPRYLIKTRGQQVTLSCSPISGHRSVSWYQQTPGQGLQFLFEYFSETQRNKGNFPGRFSGRQFSNSRSEMNVSTLELGDSALYLCASSLPRGQADTEAFFGQGTRLTVV.

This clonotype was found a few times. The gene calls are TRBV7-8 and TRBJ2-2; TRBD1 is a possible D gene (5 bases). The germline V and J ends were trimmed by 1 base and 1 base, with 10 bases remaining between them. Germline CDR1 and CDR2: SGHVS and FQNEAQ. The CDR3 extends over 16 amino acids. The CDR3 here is CASSLGPTVNTGELFF. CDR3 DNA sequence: TGTGCCAGCAGCTTAGGCCCGACAGTGAACACCGGGGAGCTGTTTTTT.

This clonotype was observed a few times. For the CDR3, the DNA is TGTGCCAGCAGCTTGGCAGGGCTGGATGGAAACACCATATATTTT. It codes for CASSLAGLDGNTIYF. The rearrangement links TRBV5-5 to TRBJ1-3; TRBD1 might be the D (5 bases). CDR3 length: 15 residues. Germline V gene data show CDR1 as SGHKS and CDR2 as YYEKEE (reference sequence). Deletions cut 0 bases from V and 3 bases from J, with 10 bases between.

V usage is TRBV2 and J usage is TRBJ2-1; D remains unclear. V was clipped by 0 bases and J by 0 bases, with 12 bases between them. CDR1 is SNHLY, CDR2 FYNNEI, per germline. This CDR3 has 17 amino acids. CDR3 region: CASSEAGGESSYNEQFF. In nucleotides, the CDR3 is TGTGCCAGCAGTGAAGCTGGTGGGGAAAGCTCCTACAATGAGCAGTTCTTC.